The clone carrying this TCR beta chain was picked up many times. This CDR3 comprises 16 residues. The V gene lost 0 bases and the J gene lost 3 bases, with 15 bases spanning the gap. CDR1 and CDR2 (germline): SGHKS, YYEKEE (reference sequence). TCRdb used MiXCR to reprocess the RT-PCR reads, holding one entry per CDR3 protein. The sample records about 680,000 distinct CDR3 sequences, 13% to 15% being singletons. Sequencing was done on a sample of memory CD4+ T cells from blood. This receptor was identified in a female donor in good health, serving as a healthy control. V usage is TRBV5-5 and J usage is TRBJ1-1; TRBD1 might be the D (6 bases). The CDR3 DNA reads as TGTGCCAGCAGCTTGGCCCGGGGGGGCGAGTACACTGAAGCTTTCTTT. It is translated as CASSLARGGEYTEAFF.